This note documents a single TCR beta chain sequence. Its matching antigen is unknown. Primers: 60 Vbeta forward and 13 Jbeta reverse. In the original processing: In a later analysis, of approximately 81 million unique beta chains, around 9.9 million appeared in at least two donors. TCRdb's copy holds only in-frame clones and misses some; the assay was immunoSEQ multiplex PCR. That table gives V, J and clone size, and the DNA gave D and trimming. Here the sample spans 100,000 to 150,000 clones, around two thirds being singletons. The sample comes from a study of cytomegalovirus exposure and HLA in healthy donors. Broader study findings: Later analysis identified over 15,000 TCR beta sequences associated with HLA alleles, using a false discovery rate threshold of 0.05.

The sequencing sample was made of PBMCs. This clonotype was obtained from a man between 60 and 75 years old in good health and CMV-seropositive.

CDR3 in amino acids: CASSLDPENTIYF. The CDR3 DNA follows: TGTGCCAGCAGCTTAGATCCAGAAAACACCATATATTTT. J is TRBJ1-3 and V is TRBV11-2; D not resolved. V was cut by 0 bases and J by 6 bases, with 6 bases left in between. CDR3 size: 13 residues. Looked up from germline, CDR1 is SGHAT and CDR2 is FQNNGV.